The 15 T cell receptor beta chains below come from one sample, sequenced in a study of tumor-infiltrating lymphocytes in primary liver carcinoma. The authors made TCR beta cDNA from roughly 480 ng total RNA with a constant-region primer. Researchers made the TCR beta libraries by running three nested multiplex PCR rounds with slightly modified ARM-PCR. TRBV1-TRBV30 forward primers paired with a C-beta reverse primer drove the first two PCR rounds, about 11 cycles each. TCRdb redid the calling of the multiplex PCR reads with MiXCR, one entry per CDR3 protein. The sample gives roughly 120,000 distinct CDR3 sequences, roughly three fifths of which show up once; roughly 8.8% is in the top ten. DNA and RNA were both co-extracted from 20-30 mg of bulk tissue that had not been sorted. Sample: liver tumor tissue from sampling region 1. Subset denoted: tumor region T1, superior pole. Receptors were obtained from a woman aged 55-70 years with primary liver carcinoma and hepatitis B virus infection.

Regarding this clonotype: With a much larger clone just one base away, this may be a read error. This chain uses TRBV6-6 with TRBJ1-2; a weak D match, TRBD1 (5 bases). The CDR3 loop spans 12 amino acids. Per germline, CDR1 MNHNY and CDR2 SVGAGI (reference sequence). CDR3 sequence (DNA): TGTGCCAGCACCAGGGACTCCTATGGCTACGCCTTC. Protein sequence: CASTRDSYGYAF.

The sample holds many counts of this clonotype. In nucleotides, the CDR3 is TGTGCCAGCAGCTTACAGGGCAGCAATCAGCCCCAGCATTTT. Its protein is CASSLQGSNQPQHF. The rearrangement links TRBV7-9 to TRBJ1-5; D perhaps matches TRBD1 (5 bases). CDR1 SEHNR and CDR2 FQNEAQ come from the germline V gene (reference sequence). The CDR3 sequence is 14 residues long. The V gene lost 2 bases and the J gene lost 1 base, with 6 bases spanning the gap.

There are many counts of this clonotype. The V call is TRBV28, the J call TRBJ2-1; 12 positions match TRBD2. This CDR3 spans 16 amino acids. Germline values: CDR1 MDHEN, CDR2 SYDVKM. Losses at the gene ends were 5 bases for V and 7 bases for J; bases not matched to a gene: 9. The CDR3 coding sequence is TGTGCCAGCAGTGGACTAGCGGGAAGGGCGTATAATGAGCAGTTCTTC. Its translation is CASSGLAGRAYNEQFF.

With regard to this clonotype: This may be a read error: a much more frequent sequence differs by one nucleotide. The genes are TRBV7-9 and TRBJ2-7; possibly TRBD2 for D (6 bases). Germline-derived CDR1 and CDR2 are SEHNR and FQNEAQ (reference sequence). The CDR3 length is 15 residues. CDR3 in DNA: TGTGCCAGCGTCCTCGGGGGAGGCGGCTCCTACGAGCAGTGCTTC. As protein: CASVLGGGGSYEQCF.

The chain couples TRBV11-2 to TRBJ2-3, with D possibly TRBD2 on 6 matching bases. V was shortened by 9 bases and J by 7 bases, with 17 bases between the two germline ends. The CDR3 has 13 amino acids. The germline V gene has CDR1 SGHAT and CDR2 FQNNGV. The CDR3 reads CASSLQRGNTQYF. The CDR3 DNA reads TGTGCCAGTAGTCTGCAACGGGGGAATACGCAGTATTTT.

On this clonotype: A much larger clone is a single base away; this may be a read error. V usage is TRBV28 and J usage is TRBJ1-1; 9 nucleotides align to TRBD1. The V gene's germline CDR1 is MDHEN and CDR2 SYDVKM. The CDR3 loop spans 16 amino acids. CDR3 amino acids: CASSLSGQGTNTEALF. The CDR3 region has the DNA TGTGCCAGCAGTTTAAGTGGACAGGGGACGAACACTGAAGCTCTCTTT.

The chain joins TRBV7-9 to TRBJ1-2; D gene unclear. The CDR3 is made up of 15 amino acids. Germline V gene data show CDR1 as SEHNR and CDR2 as FQNEAQ (reference sequence). The ends were cut back, 2 bases at V and 0 bases at J, with 10 bases in the middle. This chain's CDR3 is CASSLPEQTNYGYTF. Written as DNA, the CDR3 is TGTGCCAGCAGCTTACCGGAACAGACTAACTATGGCTACACCTTC. Supplemented by reference TRBV7-9 and TRBJ1-2, the full variable domain reads DTGVSQNPRHKITKRGQNVTFRCDPISEHNRLYWYRQTLGQGPEFLTYFQNEAQLEKSRLLSDRFSAERPKGSFSTLEIQRTEQGDSAMYLCASSLPEQTNYGYTFGSGTRLTVV.

The chain couples TRBV11-2 to TRBJ1-1; D gene ambiguous. The CDR3 runs to 15 residues. Germline CDR1 and CDR2: SGHAT and FQNNGV. V was pared by 0 bases and J by 6 bases, with 14 bases between. CDR3 coding DNA: TGTGCCAGCAGCTTAGACCCGACATGGCTAGCTGAAGCTTTCTTT. It codes for CASSLDPTWLAEAFF. The full variable domain, in which reference TRBV11-2 and TRBJ1-1 provide the parts outside the CDR3, is EAGVAQSPRYKIIEKRQSVAFWCNPISGHATLYWYQQILGQGPKLLIQFQNNGVVDDSQLPKDRFSAERLKGVDSTLKIQPAKLEDSAVYLCASSLDPTWLAEAFFGQGTRLTVV.

This chain links TRBV5-1 with TRBJ2-2, with a possible D match to TRBD1 (6 bases). Germline V lookup: CDR1 SGHRS, CDR2 YFSETQ. This CDR3 has 14 amino acids. Trimming stripped 6 bases from V and 3 bases from J, with 12 bases between. CDR3 sequence reads: CASNRDGYTGELFF. Written as DNA, the CDR3 is TGCGCCAGCAACAGGGACGGTTACACCGGGGAGCTGTTTTTT.

The chain uses TRBV28 and TRBJ2-7; no definite D call. Germline loops: CDR1 MDHEN, CDR2 SYDVKM. Trimming took 10 bases from V and 0 from J, leaving 7 bases between them. The CDR3 loop spans 11 amino acids. Here the CDR3 reads CATFSSYEQYF. CDR3 in DNA: TGTGCCACATTCAGCTCCTACGAGCAGTACTTC.

Comments on this clonotype: A much more abundant neighbour one base away suggests this may be a read error. The chain carries TRBV12-3 or TRBV12-4 and TRBJ2-3, with TRBD2 matching 7 bases. The CDR3 is 16 residues long. CDR3 residues: CANSLGDGGITDTQYF. The CDR3 coding sequence is TGTGCCAACAGTTTAGGGGACGGGGGGATCACAGATACGCAGTATTTT.

By share, this clonotype counts as medium-sized. V and J are TRBV7-9 and TRBJ2-4; 8 bases fit TRBD2. Losses at the gene ends were 4 bases for V and 1 base for J; bases not matched to a gene: 0. CDR3 length: 14 residues. CDR1 and CDR2 from the germline V gene are SEHNR and FQNEAQ (reference sequence). This CDR3 reads CASSSGGAKNIQYF. The CDR3 nucleotides are TGTGCCAGCAGCTCGGGAGGGGCCAAAAACATTCAGTACTTC.

Note on this clonotype: One end of the junction is discordant with germline, which a read error may explain. V and J are TRBV5-1 and TRBJ2-1; unclear D gene. The CDR3 length is 14 residues. Germline values: CDR1 SGHRS, CDR2 YFSETQ. CDR3 sequence (DNA): TGCGCCGGCAGCTTGGATGCCCTGAACAATGAGCAGTTCTTC. Translating it yields CAGSLDALNNEQFF.

This clonotype was seen many times. The rearrangement joins TRBV10-3 to TRBJ1-5; D remains unclear. V lost 2 bases, J lost 4 bases, and 3 bases lay in between. In germline, CDR1 is ENHRY, CDR2 SYGVKD. The CDR3 totals 12 residues. The DNA for the CDR3 is TGTGCCATCAGTGAGACGAATCAGCCCCAGCATTTT. Translation gives CAISETNQPQHF.

Concerning this clonotype itself: This clone may be a read error of a much larger clone one base away. The DNA for the CDR3 is TGTGCCAGCAGCTTAAAGGCCTTAGCGGGAGGCTACAATGAGCAGTTCTTC. Amino acids: CASSLKALAGGYNEQFF. The V gene is TRBV7-9, the J gene TRBJ2-1; 10 nucleotides agree with TRBD2. This CDR3 has 17 residues. CDR1 is SEHNR and CDR2 is FQNEAQ in the germline V gene (reference sequence). V lost 2 bases and J lost 3; bases outside the gene matches: 7.